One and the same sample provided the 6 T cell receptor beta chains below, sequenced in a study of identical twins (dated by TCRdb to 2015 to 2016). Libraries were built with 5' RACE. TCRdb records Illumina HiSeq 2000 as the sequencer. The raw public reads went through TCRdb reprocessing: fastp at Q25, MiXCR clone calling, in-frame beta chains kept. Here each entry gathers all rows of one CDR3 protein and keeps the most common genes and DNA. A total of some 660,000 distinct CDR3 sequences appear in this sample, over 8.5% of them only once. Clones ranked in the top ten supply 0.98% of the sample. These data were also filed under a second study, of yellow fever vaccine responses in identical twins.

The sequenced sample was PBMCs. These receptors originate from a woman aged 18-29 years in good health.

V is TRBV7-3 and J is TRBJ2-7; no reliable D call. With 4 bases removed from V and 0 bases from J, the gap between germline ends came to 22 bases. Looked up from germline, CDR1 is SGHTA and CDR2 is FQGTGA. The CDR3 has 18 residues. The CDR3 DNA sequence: TGTGCCAGCAGCTCCATAGTAATGACACCGCGAAGCTCCTACGAGCAGTACTTC. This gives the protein CASSSIVMTPRSSYEQYF.

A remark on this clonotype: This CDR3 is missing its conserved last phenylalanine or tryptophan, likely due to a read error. CDR3 protein: CASSEWGKGTNGSGNTIYV. The CDR3 DNA reads as TGTGCCAGCAGTGAATGGGGCAAAGGGACCAATGGGTCTGGAAACACCATATATGTT. This chain uses TRBV25-1 with TRBJ1-3; tentative D call: TRBD1 (5 bases). CDR1 and CDR2 (germline): MGHDK, SYGVNS. The CDR3 totals 19 residues. V was shortened by 1 base and J by 1 base, with 20 bases between the two germline ends.

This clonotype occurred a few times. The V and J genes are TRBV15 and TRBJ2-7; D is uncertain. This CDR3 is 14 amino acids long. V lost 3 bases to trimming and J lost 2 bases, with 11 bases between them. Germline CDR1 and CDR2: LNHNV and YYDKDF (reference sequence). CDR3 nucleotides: TGTGCCACCAGCAGTGCTGACGGAACCTACGAGCAGTACTTC. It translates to CATSSADGTYEQYF.

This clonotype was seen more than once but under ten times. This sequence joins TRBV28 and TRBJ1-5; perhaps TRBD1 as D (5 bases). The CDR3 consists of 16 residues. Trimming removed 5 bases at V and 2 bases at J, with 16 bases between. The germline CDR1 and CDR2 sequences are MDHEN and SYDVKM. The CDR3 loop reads CASSPQEGQGNQPQHF. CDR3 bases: TGTGCCAGCAGTCCACAGGAAGGCCAGGGCAATCAGCCCCAGCATTTT.

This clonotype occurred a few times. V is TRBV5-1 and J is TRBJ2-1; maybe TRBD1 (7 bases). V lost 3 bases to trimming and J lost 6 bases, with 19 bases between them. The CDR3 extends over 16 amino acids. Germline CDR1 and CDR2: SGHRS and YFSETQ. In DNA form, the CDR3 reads TGCGCCAGCAGCTCGATCGACAGGGCAGCGGGCAATGAGCAGTTCTTC. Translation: CASSSIDRAAGNEQFF.

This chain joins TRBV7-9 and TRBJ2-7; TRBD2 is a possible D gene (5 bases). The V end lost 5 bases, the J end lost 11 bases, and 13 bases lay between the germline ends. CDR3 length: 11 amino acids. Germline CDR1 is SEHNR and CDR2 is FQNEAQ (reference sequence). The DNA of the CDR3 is TGTGCCAGCAGCGCACCGGGATCAGAGTACTTC. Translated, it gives CASSAPGSEYF.